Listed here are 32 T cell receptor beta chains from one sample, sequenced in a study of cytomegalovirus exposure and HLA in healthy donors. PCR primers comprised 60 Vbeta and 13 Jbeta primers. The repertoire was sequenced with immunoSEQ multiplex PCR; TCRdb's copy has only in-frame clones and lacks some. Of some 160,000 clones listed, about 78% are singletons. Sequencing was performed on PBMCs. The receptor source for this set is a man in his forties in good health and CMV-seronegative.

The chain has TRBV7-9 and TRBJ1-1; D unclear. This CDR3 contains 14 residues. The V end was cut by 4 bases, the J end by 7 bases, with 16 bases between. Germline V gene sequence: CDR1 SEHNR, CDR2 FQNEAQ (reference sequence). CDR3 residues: CASSSTSSQNEAFF. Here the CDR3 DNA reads TGTGCCAGCAGCTCCACCTCCTCCCAGAATGAAGCTTTCTTT.

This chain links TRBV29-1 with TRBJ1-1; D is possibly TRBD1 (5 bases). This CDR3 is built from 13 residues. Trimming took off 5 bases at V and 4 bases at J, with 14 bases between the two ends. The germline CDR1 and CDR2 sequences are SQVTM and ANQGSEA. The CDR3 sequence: CSVMGNQGTEAFF. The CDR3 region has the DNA TGCAGCGTTATGGGCAATCAGGGCACTGAAGCTTTCTTT. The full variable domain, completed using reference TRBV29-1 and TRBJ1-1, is SAVISQKPSRDICQRGTSLTIQCQVDSQVTMMFWYRQQPGQSLTLIATANQGSEATYESGFVIDKFPISRPNLTFSTLTVSNMSPEDSSIYLCSVMGNQGTEAFFGQGTRLTVV.

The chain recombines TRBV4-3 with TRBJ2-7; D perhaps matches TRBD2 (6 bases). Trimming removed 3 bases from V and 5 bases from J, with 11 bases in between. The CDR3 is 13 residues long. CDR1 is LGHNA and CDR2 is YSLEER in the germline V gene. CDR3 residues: CASSHGRTNEQYF. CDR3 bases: TGCGCCAGCAGCCACGGTCGGACTAACGAGCAGTACTTC.

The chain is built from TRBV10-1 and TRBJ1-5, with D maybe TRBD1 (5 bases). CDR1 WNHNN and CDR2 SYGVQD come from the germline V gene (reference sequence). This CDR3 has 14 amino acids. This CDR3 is CGGGRVNSNQPQHF. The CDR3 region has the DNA TGCGGGGGGGGGAGGGTAAATAGCAATCAGCCCCAGCATTTT.

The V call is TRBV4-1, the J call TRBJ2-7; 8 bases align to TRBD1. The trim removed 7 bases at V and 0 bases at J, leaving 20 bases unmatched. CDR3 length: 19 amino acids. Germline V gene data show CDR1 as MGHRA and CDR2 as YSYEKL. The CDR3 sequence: CASTSNLQTRGLHSYEQYF. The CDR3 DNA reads TGCGCCAGCACTTCCAACCTCCAAACCAGGGGGCTACACTCCTACGAGCAGTACTTC.

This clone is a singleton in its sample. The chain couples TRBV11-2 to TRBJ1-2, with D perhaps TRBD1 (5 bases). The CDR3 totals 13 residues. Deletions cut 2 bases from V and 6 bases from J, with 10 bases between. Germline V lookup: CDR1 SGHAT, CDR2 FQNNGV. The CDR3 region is CASSLSGGDGYTF. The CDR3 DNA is TGTGCCAGCAGCTTAAGTGGAGGGGATGGCTACACCTTC. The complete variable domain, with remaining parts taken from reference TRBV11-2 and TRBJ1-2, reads EAGVAQSPRYKIIEKRQSVAFWCNPISGHATLYWYQQILGQGPKLLIQFQNNGVVDDSQLPKDRFSAERLKGVDSTLKIQPAKLEDSAVYLCASSLSGGDGYTFGSGTRLTVV.

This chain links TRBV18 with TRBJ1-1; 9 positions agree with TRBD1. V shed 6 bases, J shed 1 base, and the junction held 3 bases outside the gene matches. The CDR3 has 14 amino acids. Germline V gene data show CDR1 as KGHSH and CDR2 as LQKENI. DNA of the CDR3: TGTGCCAGCTCTAGGGACAGGGCGAACACTGAAGCTTTCTTT. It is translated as CASSRDRANTEAFF.

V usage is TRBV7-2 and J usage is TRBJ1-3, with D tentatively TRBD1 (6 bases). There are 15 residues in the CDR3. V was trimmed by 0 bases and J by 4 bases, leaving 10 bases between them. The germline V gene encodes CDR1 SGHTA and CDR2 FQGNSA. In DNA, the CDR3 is TGTGCCAGCAGCTTAGCGGGGACAACGGGAAACACCATATATTTT. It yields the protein CASSLAGTTGNTIYF. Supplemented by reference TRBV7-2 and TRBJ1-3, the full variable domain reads GAGVSQSPSNKVTEKGKDVELRCDPISGHTALYWYRQSLGQGLEFLIYFQGNSAPDKSGLPSDRFSAERTGGSVSTLTIQRTQQEDSAVYLCASSLAGTTGNTIYFGEGSWLTVV.

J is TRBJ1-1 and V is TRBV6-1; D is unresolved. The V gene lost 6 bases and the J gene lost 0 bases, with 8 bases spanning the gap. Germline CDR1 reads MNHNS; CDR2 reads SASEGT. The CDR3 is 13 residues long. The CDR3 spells CASRGGLNTEAFF. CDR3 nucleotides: TGTGCCAGCAGGGGAGGATTGAACACTGAAGCTTTCTTT.

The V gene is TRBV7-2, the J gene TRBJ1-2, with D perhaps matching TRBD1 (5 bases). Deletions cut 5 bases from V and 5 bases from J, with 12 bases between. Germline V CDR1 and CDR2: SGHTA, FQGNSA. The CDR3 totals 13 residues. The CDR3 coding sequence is TGTGCCAGCAGCCCGTTTGACAGATATGGCTACACCTTC. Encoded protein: CASSPFDRYGYTF.

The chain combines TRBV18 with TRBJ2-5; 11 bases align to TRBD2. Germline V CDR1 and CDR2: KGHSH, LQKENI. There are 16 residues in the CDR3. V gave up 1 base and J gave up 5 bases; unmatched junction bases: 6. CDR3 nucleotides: TGTGCCAGCTCACCACTAGCGGGGGGGCTCATGGAGACCCAGTACTTC. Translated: CASSPLAGGLMETQYF.

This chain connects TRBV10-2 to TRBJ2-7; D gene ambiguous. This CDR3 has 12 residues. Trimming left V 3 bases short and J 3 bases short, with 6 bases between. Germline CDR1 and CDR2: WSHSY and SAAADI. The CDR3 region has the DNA TGCGCCAGCAGTGACAGTATCTACGAGCAGTACTTC. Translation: CASSDSIYEQYF.

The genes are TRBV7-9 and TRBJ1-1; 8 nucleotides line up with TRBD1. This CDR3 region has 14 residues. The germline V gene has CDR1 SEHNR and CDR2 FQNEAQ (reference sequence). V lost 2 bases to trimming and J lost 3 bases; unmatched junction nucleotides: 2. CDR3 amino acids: CASSLLQGDTEAFF. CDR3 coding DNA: TGTGCCAGCAGCTTACTACAGGGGGACACTGAAGCTTTCTTT.

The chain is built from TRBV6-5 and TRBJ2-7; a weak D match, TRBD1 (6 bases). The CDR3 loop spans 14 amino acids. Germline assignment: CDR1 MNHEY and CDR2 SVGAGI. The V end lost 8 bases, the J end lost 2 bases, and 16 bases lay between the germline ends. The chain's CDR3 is CASYRVETPYEQYF. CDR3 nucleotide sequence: TGTGCCAGCTACAGGGTAGAAACTCCCTACGAGCAGTACTTC.

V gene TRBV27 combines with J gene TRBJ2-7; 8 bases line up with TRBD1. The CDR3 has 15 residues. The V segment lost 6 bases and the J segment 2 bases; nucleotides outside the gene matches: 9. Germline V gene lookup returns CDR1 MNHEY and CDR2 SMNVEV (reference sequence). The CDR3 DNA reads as TGTGCCAGCAGCGCGTCAGGGGGCGAACCCTACGAGCAGTACTTC. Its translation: CASSASGGEPYEQYF.

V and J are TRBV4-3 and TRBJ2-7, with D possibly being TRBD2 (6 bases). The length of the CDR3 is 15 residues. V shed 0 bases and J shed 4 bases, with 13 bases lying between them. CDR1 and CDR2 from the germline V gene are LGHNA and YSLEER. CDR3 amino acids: CASSQETSSAYEQYF. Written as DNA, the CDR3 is TGCGCCAGCAGCCAAGAAACTAGCTCTGCGTACGAGCAGTACTTC.

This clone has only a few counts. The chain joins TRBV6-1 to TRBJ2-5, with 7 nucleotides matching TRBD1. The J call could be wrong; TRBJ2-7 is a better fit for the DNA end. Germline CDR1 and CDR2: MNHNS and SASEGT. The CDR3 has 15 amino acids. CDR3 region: CASSQPGQNLYEQYF. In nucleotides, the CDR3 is TGTGCCAGCAGCCAGCCGGGACAGAACCTTTACGAGCAGTACTTC.

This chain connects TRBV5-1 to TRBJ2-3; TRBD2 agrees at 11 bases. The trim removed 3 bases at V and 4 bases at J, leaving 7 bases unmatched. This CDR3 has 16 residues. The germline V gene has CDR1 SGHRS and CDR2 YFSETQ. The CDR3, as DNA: TGCGCCAGCAGCTCGGTAGCGGGGGGGTCTGCAGATACGCAGTATTTT. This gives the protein CASSSVAGGSADTQYF.

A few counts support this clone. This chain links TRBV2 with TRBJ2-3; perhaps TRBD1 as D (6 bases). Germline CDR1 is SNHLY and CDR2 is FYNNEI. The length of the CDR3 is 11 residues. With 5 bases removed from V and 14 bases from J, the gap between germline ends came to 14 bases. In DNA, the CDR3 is TGTGCCAGCAGTCAGACAGGTCCTAGGTATTTT. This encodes CASSQTGPRYF. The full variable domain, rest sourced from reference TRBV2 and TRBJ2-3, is EPEVTQTPSHQVTQMGQEVILRCVPISNHLYFYWYRQILGQKVEFLVSFYNNEISEKSEIFDDQFSVERPDGSNFTLKIRSTKLEDSAMYFCASSQTGPRYFGPGTRLTVL.

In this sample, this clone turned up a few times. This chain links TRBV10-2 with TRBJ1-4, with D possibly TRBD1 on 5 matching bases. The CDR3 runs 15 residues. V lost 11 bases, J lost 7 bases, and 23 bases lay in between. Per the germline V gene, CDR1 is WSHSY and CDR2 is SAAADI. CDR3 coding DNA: TGCGCCTGCACTGATAGGACCAGGGTGGGTGAAAAACTGTTTTTT. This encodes CACTDRTRVGEKLFF.

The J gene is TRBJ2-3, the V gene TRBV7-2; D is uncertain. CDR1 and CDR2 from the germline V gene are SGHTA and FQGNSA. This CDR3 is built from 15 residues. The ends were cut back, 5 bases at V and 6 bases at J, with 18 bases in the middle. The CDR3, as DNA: TGTGCCAGCAGCGACCATAGCCGGAGTAGTGATACGCAGTATTTT. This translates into CASSDHSRSSDTQYF.

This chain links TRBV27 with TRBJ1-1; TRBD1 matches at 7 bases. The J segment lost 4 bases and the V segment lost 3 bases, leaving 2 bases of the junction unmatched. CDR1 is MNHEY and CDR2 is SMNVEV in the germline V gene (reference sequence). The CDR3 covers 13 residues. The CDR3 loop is CASSFRQGTEAFF. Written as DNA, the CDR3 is TGTGCCAGCAGTTTCCGACAGGGCACTGAAGCTTTCTTT.

The chain's CDR3 is CASSPLMAGAYTGELFF. CDR3 DNA sequence: TGTGCCAGTAGTCCCCTGATGGCGGGTGCTTACACCGGGGAGCTGTTTTTT. The J gene is TRBJ2-2, the V gene TRBV19; possibly TRBD2 for D (5 bases). V dropped 5 bases and J dropped 3 bases, with 19 bases sitting between them. Germline CDR1 is LNHDA and CDR2 is SQIVND (reference sequence). The CDR3 runs 17 residues.

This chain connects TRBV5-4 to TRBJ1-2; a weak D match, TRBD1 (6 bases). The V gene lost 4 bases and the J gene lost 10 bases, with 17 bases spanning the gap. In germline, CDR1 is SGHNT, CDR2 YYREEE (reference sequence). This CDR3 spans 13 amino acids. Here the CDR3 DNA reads TGTGCCAGCAGCCACAGGGAGATAAGGGCCTACACCTTC. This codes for CASSHREIRAYTF.

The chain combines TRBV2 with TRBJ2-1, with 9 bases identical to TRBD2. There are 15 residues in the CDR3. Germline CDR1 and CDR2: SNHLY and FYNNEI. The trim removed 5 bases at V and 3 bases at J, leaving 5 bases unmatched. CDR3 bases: TGTGCCAGCAGTAAAAATAGCGGGAGCTACAATGAGCAGTTCTTC. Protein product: CASSKNSGSYNEQFF.

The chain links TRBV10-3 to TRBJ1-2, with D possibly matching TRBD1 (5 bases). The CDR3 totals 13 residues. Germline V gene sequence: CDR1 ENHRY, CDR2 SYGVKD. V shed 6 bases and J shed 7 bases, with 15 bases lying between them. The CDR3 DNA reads TGTGCCATCAGATCGGGCGGGGGTGGTGGCTACACCTTC. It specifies CAIRSGGGGGYTF.

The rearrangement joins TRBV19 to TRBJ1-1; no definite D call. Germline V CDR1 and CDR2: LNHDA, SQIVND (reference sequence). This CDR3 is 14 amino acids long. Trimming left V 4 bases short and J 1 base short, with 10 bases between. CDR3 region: CASSTGYQNTEAFF. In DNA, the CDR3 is TGTGCCAGTAGTACAGGCTACCAGAACACTGAAGCTTTCTTT. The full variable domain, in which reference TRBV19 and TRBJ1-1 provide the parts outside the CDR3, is DGGITQSPKYLFRKEGQNVTLSCEQNLNHDAMYWYRQDPGQGLRLIYYSQIVNDFQKGDIAEGYSVSREKKESFPLTVTSAQKNPTAFYLCASSTGYQNTEAFFGQGTRLTVV.

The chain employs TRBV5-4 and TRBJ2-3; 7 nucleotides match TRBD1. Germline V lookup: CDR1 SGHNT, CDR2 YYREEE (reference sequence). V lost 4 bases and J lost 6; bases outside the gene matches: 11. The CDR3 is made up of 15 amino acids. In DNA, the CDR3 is TGTGCCAGCAGCCGACGGGACAGCCTGGGGGATACGCAGTATTTT. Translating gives CASSRRDSLGDTQYF.

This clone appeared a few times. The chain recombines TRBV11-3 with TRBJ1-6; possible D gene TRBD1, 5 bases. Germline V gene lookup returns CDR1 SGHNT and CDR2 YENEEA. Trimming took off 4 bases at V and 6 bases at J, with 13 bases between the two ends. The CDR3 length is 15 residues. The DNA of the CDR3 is TGTGCCAGCAGCTCGCCAGGGACTGGTAATTCACCCCTCCACTTT. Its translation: CASSSPGTGNSPLHF.

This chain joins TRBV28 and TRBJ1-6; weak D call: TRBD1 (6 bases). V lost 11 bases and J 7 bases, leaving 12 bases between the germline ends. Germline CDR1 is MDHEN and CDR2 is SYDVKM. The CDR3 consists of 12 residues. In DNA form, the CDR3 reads TGTGCCTACTCGACAGGAAATTCACCCCTCCACTTT. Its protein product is CAYSTGNSPLHF.

CDR3 sequence: CASSSGGPQQFF. CDR3 bases: TGTGCCAGTAGCAGCGGCGGACCACAGCAGTTCTTC. V gene TRBV19 combines with J gene TRBJ2-1, with D possibly TRBD2 on 5 matching bases. The CDR3 is made up of 12 amino acids. Looked up from germline, CDR1 is LNHDA and CDR2 is SQIVND (reference sequence). V gave up 6 bases and J gave up 11 bases, with 14 bases separating them.

CDR3 sequence reads: CASSSLAGSGGELFF. In DNA form, the CDR3 reads TGTGCCAGCAGCTCCTTAGCGGGCTCAGGGGGGGAGCTGTTTTTT. The chain employs TRBV5-4 and TRBJ2-2, with 7 bases identical to TRBD2. The V segment lost 3 bases and the J segment 8 bases; nucleotides outside the gene matches: 10. The CDR3 runs 15 residues. Per the germline V gene, CDR1 is SGHNT and CDR2 is YYREEE (reference sequence).